This T cell receptor beta chain was retrieved from a study of blood T cell repertoires in COVID-19. On the study more broadly: COVID-19 samples from acute and convalescent phases originated in the United States, Italy and Spain. Sources were T cells, B-cell-depleted T cells, or PBMCs; the material itself was cDNA or gDNA.

How the authors handled the data: By means of reference gene primer amplification, nucleated cell counts were estimated. TCRdb's table, derived via immunoSEQ multiplex PCR, lists solely in-frame clones and lacks some. From that table come the V and J calls and clone size; the DNA was used to work out D and trimming. This sample has 100,000 or so clones; 85% to 90% occur once, and the top ten carry roughly 4.5%. J lost 7 bases, V lost 5 bases, and 13 bases had no gene match. Germline CDR1 MNHEY, CDR2 SVGAGI. This CDR3 is built from 15 residues. Specimen: peripheral blood. The chain couples TRBV6-5 to TRBJ1-2, with 7 bases lining up with TRBD1. The TCR sequence derives from a man in his fifties or sixties with acute or convalescent COVID-19. The CDR3 sequence is CASSRRVGTDGGYTF. The CDR3 DNA reads TGTGCCAGCAGTCGCCGGGTTGGGACAGACGGTGGCTACACCTTC.